The 21 T cell receptor beta chains reported below all come from one sample, sequenced in a study of T cells during gluten challenge in celiac disease. Cells were tetramer-binding CD4+ effector-memory gut-homing T cells. Three nested PCRs with multiplexed primers covering all TRA and TRB V genes amplified paired chains. A single record per CDR3 protein comes from TCRdb applying MiXCR to the single-cell sequencing reads. The table records some 200 distinct CDR3 sequences, about 50% of them present only once. Source: gluten-specific CD4+ T cells sorted from blood using tetramers, taken at baseline or on day 6, 14 or 28 of gluten challenge (not recorded which). These receptors all stem from a male donor with celiac disease.

The chain has TRBV6-2 or TRBV6-3 and TRBJ2-7; perhaps TRBD2 as D (5 bases). The germline gives CDR1 MNHEY, CDR2 SVGEGT. CDR3 length equals 16 residues. V lost 6 bases to trimming and J lost 0 bases, with 18 bases between them. The CDR3 DNA follows: TGTGCCAGCAGAAGAGGACTCCCGACCTTCTCCTACGAGCAGTACTTC. Protein: CASRRGLPTFSYEQYF.

The chain is built from TRBV14 and TRBJ2-7; D may be TRBD1 (6 bases). This CDR3 comprises 16 residues. Trimming removed 0 bases at V and 0 bases at J, with 12 bases between. Germline loops: CDR1 SGHDN, CDR2 FVKESK. In nucleotides, the CDR3 is TGTGCCAGCAGCCAAGATATGAGGGGGAGCTCCTACGAGCAGTACTTC. Protein: CASSQDMRGSSYEQYF.

The chain joins TRBV7-2 to TRBJ2-3; D might be TRBD2 (6 bases). CDR1 and CDR2 from the germline V gene are SGHTA and FQGNSA. V gave up 2 bases and J gave up 4 bases, with 13 bases separating them. This CDR3 is 15 amino acids long. CDR3 coding DNA: TGTGCCAGCAGCTTACGGGCTAGCGACGCAGATACGCAGTATTTT. Its translation is CASSLRASDADTQYF.

The chain uses TRBV7-8 and TRBJ1-3, with D maybe TRBD1 (5 bases). Germline-derived CDR1 and CDR2 are SGHVS and FQNEAQ. Between the trimmed V and J ends, which lost 4 bases and 0 bases, there was a span of 16 bases. This CDR3 has 17 residues. The CDR3 DNA is TGTGCCAGCAGCTCAATGACGGACATCCTCTCTGGAAACACCATATATTTT. This sequence encodes CASSSMTDILSGNTIYF.

The V and J genes are TRBV15 and TRBJ2-2, with 7 bases matching TRBD2. CDR1 is LNHNV and CDR2 is YYDKDF in the germline V gene (reference sequence). V trimming: 0 bases; J trimming: 1 base; junction bases outside the gene matches: 14. The CDR3 loop spans 20 amino acids. The CDR3 loop is CATSRDQTSLSKGNTGELFF. The CDR3 DNA sequence: TGTGCCACCAGCAGAGATCAGACTAGCTTATCTAAAGGGAACACCGGGGAGCTGTTTTTT.

This clonotype was found once. The CDR3 bases are TGTGCCAGCAGCCCAAGGCCCGCTGGGGGAGAGCAGTACTTC. As protein: CASSPRPAGGEQYF. This chain links TRBV5-6 with TRBJ2-7; D possibly matches TRBD1 or TRBD2 (5 bases each). This CDR3 has 14 amino acids. V shed 4 bases and J shed 7 bases, with 18 bases lying between them. Germline CDR1 and CDR2: SGHDT and YYEEEE.

By frequency in the sample, this clonotype is medium-sized. The chain recombines TRBV5-5 with TRBJ2-5; weak D call: TRBD1 (5 bases). Germline CDR1 and CDR2: SGHKS and YYEKEE (reference sequence). V lost 0 bases and J lost 5, with 14 bases in between. The CDR3 loop spans 15 amino acids. Here the CDR3 reads CASSLVGHPGETQYF. DNA of the CDR3: TGTGCCAGCAGCTTGGTAGGACACCCCGGTGAGACCCAGTACTTC.

The chain carries TRBV11-3 and TRBJ2-1; maybe TRBD1 (6 bases). The CDR3 extends over 15 amino acids. Germline loops: CDR1 SGHNT, CDR2 YENEEA. V was cut by 1 base and J by 10 bases, with 17 bases left in between. As DNA, the CDR3 is TGTGCCAGCAGCTTAGGGGGGCCGGATGAATTCGAGCAGTTCTTC. Its translation: CASSLGGPDEFEQFF.

By sample fraction, this clonotype is large. V is TRBV6-5 and J is TRBJ2-2, with 9 bases aligning to TRBD1. Germline V gene sequence: CDR1 MNHEY, CDR2 SVGAGI. The CDR3 has 17 residues. The junction had 10 bases not matched to a gene; V was cut back by 8 bases and J by 0 bases. The CDR3 coding sequence is TGTGCCAGCGGTCGTCTCTGGGACAGGGCGAACACCGGGGAGCTGTTTTTT. Its protein is CASGRLWDRANTGELFF.

The chain has TRBV10-3 and TRBJ2-1; tentatively, D is TRBD2 (7 bases). Germline V gene sequence: CDR1 ENHRY, CDR2 SYGVKD. CDR3 length equals 15 residues. V was pared by 5 bases and J by 7 bases, with 18 bases between. The CDR3 DNA follows: TGTGCCATCAGTATTAACAGGGAGGGAATGAATGAGCAGTTCTTC. Encoded protein: CAISINREGMNEQFF.

The chain carries TRBV7-2 and TRBJ2-1; TRBD1 agrees at 8 bases. From germline, CDR1 is SGHTA and CDR2 FQGNSA. CDR3 length equals 16 residues. The J segment lost 5 bases and the V segment lost 2 bases, leaving 8 bases of the junction unmatched. CDR3 loop: CASSLSFGTGDNEQFF. The CDR3 DNA follows: TGTGCCAGCAGCTTATCATTTGGGACAGGCGACAATGAGCAGTTCTTC.

This clonotype was seen a few times. The chain couples TRBV7-2 to TRBJ1-3; D gene ambiguous. CDR1 is SGHTA, CDR2 FQGNSA, per germline. This CDR3 region has 15 residues. Trimming removed 5 bases at V and 1 base at J, with 12 bases between. This CDR3 reads CASSIRTGSGNTIYF. DNA of the CDR3: TGTGCCAGCAGCATTCGGACCGGGTCTGGAAACACCATATATTTT.

The V call is TRBV7-2, the J call TRBJ2-7, with 7 bases aligning to TRBD2. V was clipped by 1 base and J by 7 bases; unmatched bases: 19. The CDR3 covers 18 residues. Germline V gene lookup returns CDR1 SGHTA and CDR2 FQGNSA. This CDR3 is CASSLVGGRSGDHLEQYF. The CDR3 nucleotides are TGTGCCAGCAGCTTAGTAGGAGGCAGGAGCGGGGATCATCTAGAGCAGTACTTC.

Judged by abundance, this clonotype is large. With a much larger clone just one base away, this may be a read error. V is TRBV5-1 and J is TRBJ1-6; D remains ambiguous. The CDR3 contains 17 residues. In germline, CDR1 is SGHRS, CDR2 YFSETQ. The V end was cut by 3 bases, the J end by 6 bases, with 19 bases between. CDR3 in DNA: TGCGCCAGCAGCTCCTCCGACAAGTGGCGATCTAATTCACCCCTCCACTTT. As protein: CASSSSDKWRSNSPLHF.

The chain has TRBV20-1 and TRBJ2-1; 15 bases map to TRBD2. The CDR3 is made up of 16 amino acids. The trim removed 5 bases at V and 8 bases at J, leaving 10 bases unmatched. Germline loops: CDR1 DFQATT, CDR2 SNEGSKA (reference sequence). The CDR3 nucleotides are TGCAGTGCTGCCCGGACTAGCGGGAGGGCCGGGGATGAGCAGTTCTTC. Translating it yields CSAARTSGRAGDEQFF.

The chain joins TRBV4-2 to TRBJ2-1; D remains unclear. V was clipped by 3 bases and J by 2 bases, with 29 bases between them. The germline gives CDR1 LGHNA, CDR2 YNFKEQ. The CDR3 runs 21 residues. As DNA, the CDR3 is TGTGCCAGCAGCCAGGATTTACTCCGCGATGCTCGGATGTTCCCCTACAATGAGCAGTTCTTC. Its protein is CASSQDLLRDARMFPYNEQFF.

This clonotype is labeled medium-sized. V usage is TRBV5-1 and J usage is TRBJ1-1; 12 bases agree with TRBD1. This CDR3 region has 13 residues. Trimming removed 3 bases from V and 11 bases from J; junction bases left unmatched: 5. The V gene's germline CDR1 is SGHRS and CDR2 YFSETQ. CDR3 loop: CASSWGTGGFAFF. Written as DNA, the CDR3 is TGCGCCAGCAGCTGGGGGACAGGGGGCTTCGCTTTCTTT.

V is TRBV6-5 and J is TRBJ2-3; 11 bases match TRBD2. The CDR3 runs to 15 residues. The germline gives CDR1 MNHEY, CDR2 SVGAGI. The V segment lost 7 bases and the J segment 0 bases; nucleotides outside the gene matches: 3. The CDR3 sequence: CASKSSGGSTDTQYF. DNA of the CDR3: TGTGCCAGCAAATCTAGCGGGGGGAGCACAGATACGCAGTATTTT.

CDR3 sequence reads: CASSRLPGTGADTIYF. As DNA, the CDR3 is TGCGCCAGCAGCCGTCTCCCCGGGACAGGGGCGGACACCATATATTTT. This rearrangement joins TRBV4-3 to TRBJ1-3; the match to TRBD1 covers 10 bases. V shed 4 bases and J 8 bases; nucleotides not matched to a gene: 11. Looked up from germline, CDR1 is LGHNA and CDR2 is YSLEER. The CDR3 runs to 16 residues.

The rearrangement joins TRBV5-6 to TRBJ2-7; 8 positions match TRBD2. V shed 4 bases and J 0 bases; nucleotides not matched to a gene: 15. This CDR3 region has 18 residues. CDR1 SGHDT and CDR2 YYEEEE come from the germline V gene. In DNA form, the CDR3 reads TGTGCCAGCAGCCCCTTCGGTCACAAAGCGGGAGTCTCCTACGAGCAGTACGTC. The encoded protein is CASSPFGHKAGVSYEQYV.

This clonotype was seen only a few times. CDR3 amino acids: CASSQDAHGQTDGYTF. CDR3 nucleotide sequence: TGCGCCAGCAGCCAAGATGCCCACGGACAGACAGATGGCTACACCTTC. This chain joins TRBV4-1 and TRBJ1-2; D might be TRBD1 (6 bases). V was shortened by 0 bases and J by 6 bases, with 17 bases between the two germline ends. CDR1 is MGHRA, CDR2 YSYEKL, per germline. The CDR3 is made up of 16 amino acids.